Presented here are 6 T cell receptor beta chains from one specimen sequenced in a study of OX40 agonist ivuxolimab in advanced cancers. Produced via immunoSEQ multiplex PCR; TCRdb's table is partial and in-frame only. This table has over 100,000 clones, about 93% appearing once. The material was CD4+ or CD8+ T cells sorted from blood, obtained in a trial of the OX40 agonist ivuxolimab. The receptors originated from an adult with an advanced solid tumor such as melanoma, head and neck, liver or kidney cancer.

The chain combines TRBV4-3 with TRBJ1-3; D gene unclear. The CDR3 has 15 amino acids. V gave up 4 bases and J gave up 2 bases, with 12 bases separating them. Germline-derived CDR1 and CDR2 are LGHNA and YSLEER. CDR3: CASSPDPVAGNTIYF. CDR3 sequence (DNA): TGCGCCAGCAGCCCCGACCCGGTAGCTGGAAACACCATATATTTT.

The rearrangement uses TRBV6-5 and TRBJ2-3; tentative D call: TRBD2 (7 bases). Per the germline V gene, CDR1 is MNHEY and CDR2 is SVGAGI. The CDR3 runs 14 residues. Trimming shortened V by 7 bases and J by 3 bases, and 14 bases separated the two germline ends. The CDR3 DNA follows: TGTGCCAGCATTAGGGGGGGATCGACAGATACGCAGTATTTT. Its translation is CASIRGGSTDTQYF.

V and J are TRBV6-6 and TRBJ2-5; no clear D. V shed 5 bases and J shed 5 bases, with 12 bases lying between them. The CDR3 contains 13 residues. Germline CDR1 MNHNY, CDR2 SVGAGI (reference sequence). The CDR3 is CASSPTYLETQYF. The CDR3 DNA sequence: TGTGCCAGCAGTCCGACATATTTGGAGACCCAGTACTTC.

The chain recombines TRBV29-1 with TRBJ1-5; 9 positions match TRBD1. With 6 bases clipped from V and 3 bases from J, the junction kept 12 bases outside the gene matches. This CDR3 comprises 16 residues. Germline assignment: CDR1 SQVTM and CDR2 ANQGSEA. The CDR3 DNA sequence: TGCAGCGTCTGGGACAGGGAAGGTTCCCACAATCAGCCCCAGCATTTT. Translation gives CSVWDREGSHNQPQHF.

This clone was seen a few times. The chain uses TRBV30 and TRBJ1-4, with 7 positions matching TRBD1. V lost 2 bases and J lost 5; bases outside the gene matches: 2. There are 13 residues in the CDR3. The germline V gene encodes CDR1 GTSNPN and CDR2 SVGIG (reference sequence). Here the CDR3 DNA reads TGTGCCTGGAGTTGGGGACAGAATGAAAAACTGTTTTTT. Protein sequence: CAWSWGQNEKLFF.

The genes are TRBV7-6 and TRBJ2-7; the match to TRBD2 covers 9 bases. Germline CDR1 reads SGHVS; CDR2 reads FNYEAQ. V trimming: 0 bases; J trimming: 3 bases; junction bases outside the gene matches: 12. CDR3 size: 18 residues. The CDR3 DNA reads TGTGCCAGCAGCTTAGCGTCGCCCCTAGCGGGACTTAACTACGAGCAGTACTTC. Translating it yields CASSLASPLAGLNYEQYF.